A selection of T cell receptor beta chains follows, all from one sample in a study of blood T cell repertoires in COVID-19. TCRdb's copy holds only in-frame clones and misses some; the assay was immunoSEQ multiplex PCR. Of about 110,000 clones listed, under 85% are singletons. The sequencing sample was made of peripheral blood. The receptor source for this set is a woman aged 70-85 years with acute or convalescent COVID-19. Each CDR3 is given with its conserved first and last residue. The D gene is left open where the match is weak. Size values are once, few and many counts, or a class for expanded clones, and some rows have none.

CASSLVEGMQPQHF	TGTGCCAGCAGCTTAGTAGAGGGTATGCAGCCCCAGCATTTT	NA	TRBV7-3	NA	TRBJ1-5
CASSQVGGGFLYNEQFF	TGTGCCAGCAGCCAAGTAGGGGGGGGCTTCCTCTACAATGAGCAGTTCTTC	NA	TRBV14	NA	TRBJ2-1
CASRGTSIFF	TGTGCCAGTAGGGGAACTAGTATCTTCTTC	NA	TRBV19	NA	TRBJ2-1
CASSFRARQPQHF	TGTGCCAGCAGTTTCAGGGCTCGTCAGCCCCAGCATTTT	NA	TRBV28	NA	TRBJ1-5
CASIREASGLNEQFF	TGTGCCAGCATCCGAGAGGCTAGCGGGCTCAATGAGCAGTTCTTC	TRBD2	TRBV2	NA	TRBJ2-1
CASSDEWENYGYTF	TGTGCCAGCAGCGACGAGTGGGAGAACTATGGCTACACCTTC	NA	TRBV3-1/TRBV3-2	few	TRBJ1-2
CASSEPSGLPGELFF	TGTGCCAGCAGTGAACCCTCAGGGCTCCCCGGGGAGCTGTTTTTT	NA	TRBV25-1	NA	TRBJ2-2
CAGDRGPTYEQYF	TGTGCCGGTGACAGGGGACCCACCTACGAGCAGTACTTC	TRBD1	TRBV30	NA	TRBJ2-7
CASSFGGQNYNEQFF	TGTGCCAGCAGCTTTGGGGGACAAAACTACAATGAGCAGTTCTTC	NA	TRBV7-2	NA	TRBJ2-1
CASSWARGEKLFF	TGTGCCAGCAGTTGGGCCAGGGGAGAAAAACTGTTTTTT	NA	TRBV28	NA	TRBJ1-4
CASSQLRTGTGNTIYF	TGCGCCAGCAGCCAACTCCGGACAGGAACGGGAAACACCATATATTTT	TRBD1	TRBV4-3	NA	TRBJ1-3
CASSLTANYGYTF	TGTGCCAGCAGCCTAACAGCTAACTATGGCTACACCTTC	NA	TRBV14	few	TRBJ1-2
CASSSDRGRYEQYF	TGTGCCAGCAGCTCGGACAGGGGGCGATACGAGCAGTACTTC	TRBD1	TRBV5-5	NA	TRBJ2-7
CASSPAGNLAKNIQYF	TGCGCCAGCAGCCCGGCCGGGAACCTAGCCAAAAACATTCAGTACTTC	NA	TRBV5-1	NA	TRBJ2-4
CASSDEAAGDGEQFF	TGTGCCAGCAGCGACGAAGCGGCGGGGGACGGTGAGCAGTTCTTC	TRBD2	TRBV4-2	NA	TRBJ2-1
CASSLQSSYNEQFF	TGTGCCAGCAGCCTACAGAGTTCCTACAATGAGCAGTTCTTC	NA	TRBV2	many	TRBJ2-1
CASSSRTSGHQSDTQYF	TGCGCCAGCAGCTCTAGGACTAGCGGGCACCAATCGGATACGCAGTATTTT	TRBD2	TRBV5-1	NA	TRBJ2-3
CASSSLAGVNYEQYF	TGTGCCAGCAGTTCCTTGGCGGGAGTAAACTACGAGCAGTACTTC	TRBD2	TRBV6-5	NA	TRBJ2-7
CASNLDRVISPLHF	TGTGCCAGCAACTTGGACAGGGTTATTTCACCCCTCCACTTT	TRBD1	TRBV6-5	NA	TRBJ1-6
CASTSDQPQHF	TGTGCCAGCACCAGCGATCAGCCCCAGCATTTT	NA	TRBV21-1	NA	TRBJ1-5
CASSLAPPGQGTFEQFF	TGCGCCAGCAGCTTGGCTCCACCGGGACAGGGGACTTTTGAGCAGTTCTTC	TRBD1	TRBV5-1	NA	TRBJ2-1
CASSSGFYNEQFF	TGCGCCAGCTCTAGCGGGTTTTACAATGAGCAGTTCTTC	TRBD2	TRBV10-1	NA	TRBJ2-1
CASSLDESRGYGYTF	TGTGCCAGCAGCTTAGACGAGTCACGAGGCTATGGCTACACCTTC	NA	TRBV7-9	NA	TRBJ1-2
CATQRDRASSYEQYF	TGTGCCACCCAACGGGACAGAGCATCATCCTACGAGCAGTACTTC	TRBD1	TRBV15	NA	TRBJ2-7
CASSPEDRRYYGYTF	TGTGCCAGCTCACCGGAGGACAGAAGGTACTATGGCTACACCTTC	NA	TRBV18	NA	TRBJ1-2
CASSPLSNEKLFF	TGTGCCAGCTCACCACTCAGTAATGAAAAACTGTTTTTT	NA	TRBV18	NA	TRBJ1-4
CASSQETGGWETQYF	TGTGCCAGCAGCCAAGAGACAGGGGGCTGGGAGACCCAGTACTTC	TRBD1	TRBV3-1/TRBV3-2	few	TRBJ2-5
CASSREGNYGYTF	TGTGCCAGCAGCCGAGAGGGAAACTATGGCTACACCTTC	NA	TRBV5-8	NA	TRBJ1-2
CASNPGQGHEKLFF	TGTGCCAGTAACCCCGGACAGGGACACGAAAAACTGTTTTTT	TRBD1	TRBV28	few	TRBJ1-4
CASSDSVGEGSGELFF	TGTGCCAGCAGTGACTCGGTCGGGGAGGGTTCCGGGGAGCTGTTTTTT	TRBD2	TRBV6-4	NA	TRBJ2-2
CASPNWGLGGYTF	TGTGCCAGTCCGAATTGGGGACTAGGAGGCTACACCTTC	NA	TRBV27	few	TRBJ1-2
CASSEGLGSYEQYF	TGTGCCAGCAGCGAAGGACTAGGTTCCTACGAGCAGTACTTC	TRBD2	TRBV3-1/TRBV3-2	once	TRBJ2-7
CASSSRTANTGELFF	TGCGCCAGCAGCTCCCGGACAGCGAACACCGGGGAGCTGTTTTTT	NA	TRBV5-1	NA	TRBJ2-2
CASSHRVLSGNTIYF	TGTGCCAGCAGCCACAGGGTTCTCTCTGGAAACACCATATATTTT	NA	TRBV3-1/TRBV3-2	NA	TRBJ1-3
CASSSHSDGNTIYF	TGTGCCAGCAGCTCACACAGTGATGGAAACACCATATATTTT	NA	TRBV7-2	many	TRBJ1-3
CASSPSVQETQYF	TGTGCCAGCAGCCCTAGCGTTCAAGAGACCCAGTACTTC	NA	TRBV28	NA	TRBJ2-5
CAIPGQNNYGYTF	TGTGCCATCCCGGGACAGAATAACTATGGCTACACCTTC	TRBD1	TRBV28	NA	TRBJ1-2
CASSPDSPGRETQYF	TGTGCCAGCAGCCCAGACTCACCGGGGAGGGAGACCCAGTACTTC	NA	TRBV7-2	NA	TRBJ2-5
CASSFRQGGTSTDTQYF	TGTGCCAGCAGCTTCCGACAGGGTGGAACTAGCACAGATACGCAGTATTTT	TRBD1	TRBV5-6	NA	TRBJ2-3
CASSATSPRTDTQYF	TGTGCCAGCTCAGCCACTAGCCCTCGGACAGATACGCAGTATTTT	NA	TRBV18	NA	TRBJ2-3
CASQEHPGGSYEQYF	TGTGCCAGCCAAGAGCATCCGGGGGGTTCCTACGAGCAGTACTTC	TRBD2	TRBV6-6	NA	TRBJ2-7
CATSDTGTGAGKTQYF	TGTGCCACCAGTGATACCGGGACAGGGGCGGGGAAGACCCAGTACTTC	TRBD1	TRBV24-1	NA	TRBJ2-5
CASSFPSANTGELFF	TGCGCCAGCAGCTTCCCCAGCGCTAACACCGGGGAGCTGTTTTTT	NA	TRBV5-1	NA	TRBJ2-2
CASFTGGRREPLF	TGTGCCAGCTTTACGGGGGGGCGGCGGGAGCCTCTCTTC	TRBD2	TRBV7-2	NA	TRBJ2-1
CASSYGAGLENSPLHF	TGTGCCAGCAGTTATGGGGCCGGTCTAGAGAATTCACCCCTCCACTTT	NA	TRBV6-5	NA	TRBJ1-6
CASSLAPIQSGRRDSTDTQYF	TGTGCCAGCAGCTTGGCCCCGATTCAATCTGGACGGCGGGATAGCACAGATACGCAGTATTTT	NA	TRBV6-6	NA	TRBJ2-3
CASSEVALQGLAQPQHF	TGTGCCAGCAGTGAAGTTGCTCTACAGGGTTTGGCTCAGCCCCAGCATTTT	NA	TRBV2	NA	TRBJ1-5
CASSSQGANTGELFF	TGTGCCAGCAGTTCCCAGGGGGCGAACACCGGGGAGCTGTTTTTT	TRBD1	TRBV6-5	once	TRBJ2-2
CASSQDRTGVNPGELFF	TGTGCCAGCAGCCAAGATCGGACGGGAGTCAACCCCGGGGAGCTGTTTTTT	NA	TRBV3-1/TRBV3-2	NA	TRBJ2-2
CASSLGTSGINYNEQFF	TGTGCCAGCAGCTTAGGGACTAGCGGGATTAACTACAATGAGCAGTTCTTC	TRBD2	TRBV11-2	NA	TRBJ2-1
CASSNQRGKSEQFF	TGTGCCAGTAGTAACCAGCGGGGTAAAAGTGAGCAGTTCTTC	TRBD2	TRBV19	NA	TRBJ2-1
CASSLAAGGGTDTQYF	TGCGCCAGCAGCTTGGCCGCGGGGGGAGGCACAGATACGCAGTATTTT	TRBD2	TRBV5-1	NA	TRBJ2-3
CASSPRQDGGETQYF	TGTGCCAGCAGCCCCCGACAGGATGGGGGAGAGACCCAGTACTTC	NA	TRBV7-9	NA	TRBJ2-5
CASSQQGYDGNTIYF	TGCGCCAGCAGCCAACAGGGGTATGATGGAAACACCATATATTTT	NA	TRBV4-1	NA	TRBJ1-3
CSVGRTGAWGYGYTF	TGCAGCGTTGGACGGACAGGGGCCTGGGGCTATGGCTACACCTTC	TRBD1	TRBV29-1	NA	TRBJ1-2